A selection of T cell receptor beta chains follows, all from one sample in a study of cytomegalovirus exposure and HLA in healthy donors. The repertoire was sequenced with immunoSEQ multiplex PCR; TCRdb's copy has only in-frame clones and lacks some. The data hold some 120,000 clones, with 80% to 85% observed a single time. What was sequenced was PBMCs. Every receptor here comes from a human donor in good health. Both conserved end residues are part of each CDR3. A D gene is named only where the DNA matches it firmly. Clone size appears in some rows only: once, few, many, or a class for an expanded clone.

once | - | TRBJ1-5 | TRBV19 | TGTGCCAGTAGTATGGCCCTCGGAGGTGGGATGAGGCAAAATCAGCCCCAGCATTTT | CASSMALGGGMRQNQPQHF
- | TRBD1 | TRBJ1-1 | TRBV7-9 | TGTGCCAGCAGCTTCAACAGGGGAGGCACTGAAGCTTTCTTT | CASSFNRGGTEAFF
once | TRBD2 | TRBJ2-2 | TRBV2 | TGTGCCAGCAGTGAGCAGACTAGCGGGGTCACCGGGGAGCTGTTTTTT | CASSEQTSGVTGELFF
- | - | TRBJ1-1 | TRBV7-9 | TGTGCCAGCAGCTTACGGACTAACACTGAAGCTTTCTTT | CASSLRTNTEAFF
- | TRBD1 | TRBJ1-2 | TRBV7-8 | TGTGCCAGCAGCTTAGCGCCGTCGCATCTTCAGGGGGATGGCTACACCTTC | CASSLAPSHLQGDGYTF
- | TRBD1 | TRBJ1-2 | TRBV5-4 | TGTGCCAGCAGCTTGGCCTCCCGGGACAGCTACTATGGCTACACCTTC | CASSLASRDSYYGYTF
- | TRBD2 | TRBJ2-1 | TRBV5-1 | TGCGCCAGCCTGGAAGGGGGAGGCGGGGGGGCCGGCTACAATGAGCAGTTCTTC | CASLEGGGGGAGYNEQFF
few | - | TRBJ1-1 | TRBV19 | TGTGCCAGCTTTCGGCCAGGGAACACTGAAGCTTTCTTT | CASFRPGNTEAFF
- | TRBD2 | TRBJ2-1 | TRBV4-1 | TGTGCCAGCAAGGGCGGGGGGGTACGGGCCTACAATGAGCAGTTCTTC | CASKGGGVRAYNEQFF
few | TRBD1 | TRBJ1-2 | TRBV6-1 | TGTGCCAGCAGTGACAGGACAGGAGGTAACTATGGCTACACCTTC | CASSDRTGGNYGYTF
- | - | TRBJ1-1 | TRBV19 | TGTGCCAGTAGTCTAGCCGGGGTCACTGAAGCTTTCTTT | CASSLAGVTEAFF
- | - | TRBJ1-1 | TRBV5-1 | TGCGCCAGCAGCTTGGAGGCTAGTTTCACTGAAGCTTTCTTT | CASSLEASFTEAFF
once | TRBD2 | TRBJ2-7 | TRBV7-9 | TGTGCCAGCAGCTCCTCACTAGCGGGGGGGCCACGGGGTTTATACGAGCAGTACTTC | CASSSSLAGGPRGLYEQYF
- | - | TRBJ2-1 | TRBV7-2 | TGTGCCAGCAGCTTAGGAGTCCGAGACAATGAGCAGTTCTTC | CASSLGVRDNEQFF
- | TRBD1 | TRBJ2-7 | TRBV7-8 | TGTGCCAGCAGCGCATCCGGGACAGTAATTTACGAGCAGTACTTC | CASSASGTVIYEQYF
few | TRBD1 | TRBJ1-5 | TRBV6-5 | TGTGCCAGCAGCCCGGGGACAGCTAGCAATCAGCCCCAGCATTTT | CASSPGTASNQPQHF
- | - | TRBJ1-1 | TRBV4-1 | TGCGCCAGCAGCCTGGAAGGACAGTTGAACACTGAAGCTTTCTTT | CASSLEGQLNTEAFF
few | TRBD2 | TRBJ2-7 | TRBV9 | TGTGCCAGCAGTTCGGGGGGGCCTCTCCACGAGCAGTACTTC | CASSSGGPLHEQYF
- | TRBD1 | TRBJ1-1 | TRBV19 | TGTGCCAGTAGGGGCAGGGGGCTAGCGAGCACTGAAGCTTTCTTT | CASRGRGLASTEAFF
- | - | TRBJ2-7 | TRBV13 | TGTGCCAGTACCTGGGGGCCTCAGGACGAGCAGTACTTC | CASTWGPQDEQYF
few | TRBD1 | TRBJ1-1 | TRBV2 | TGTGCCAGCAGCACAGGGGTGGTCACTGAAGCTTTCTTT | CASSTGVVTEAFF
- | - | TRBJ1-5 | TRBV27 | TGTGCCAGCAGTTTATCGTGGGCAGCCAATCAGCCCCAGCATTTT | CASSLSWAANQPQHF
few | TRBD1 | TRBJ1-4 | TRBV6-1 | TGTGCCAGCCTTCTCGACAGGGGTGTAGAAAAACTGTTTTTT | CASLLDRGVEKLFF
- | - | TRBJ1-5 | TRBV28 | TGTGCCAGCAGTTTATTCCAGGCTATTCAGCCCCAGCATTTT | CASSLFQAIQPQHF
- | TRBD1 | TRBJ2-5 | TRBV6-1 | TGTGCCAGCAGGGCGGACAGGGACCAAGAGACCCAGTACTTC | CASRADRDQETQYF
- | TRBD1 | TRBJ1-2 | TRBV5-6 | TGTGCCAGCAGCTTGGTCCGGGACAGACCCAACTATGGCTACACCTTC | CASSLVRDRPNYGYTF
- | TRBD1 | TRBJ2-7 | TRBV29-1 | TGCAGCGTTGGCGAGACAGGGGATTCCTACGAGCAGTACTTC | CSVGETGDSYEQYF
- | TRBD1 | TRBJ2-3 | TRBV28 | TGTGCCAGCAGCAAGGACAGGACCACAGATACGCAGTATTTT | CASSKDRTTDTQYF
- | TRBD2 | TRBJ2-3 | TRBV10-3 | TGTGCCATCAGTGACTCGGGGGGTAAGGGGCAGTATTTT | CAISDSGGKGQYF
- | - | TRBJ1-1 | TRBV7-2 | TGTGCCAGCAATAAAGGAGGGATAGGAACTGAAGCTTTCTTT | CASNKGGIGTEAFF
- | TRBD2 | TRBJ2-7 | TRBV5-1 | TGCGCCAGCAGCCCCGGTATAGCGGGGATACCCTACGAGCAGTACTTC | CASSPGIAGIPYEQYF
- | TRBD1 | TRBJ1-1 | TRBV11-2 | TGTGCCAGCCTCACTAGGGGACAGCTGAACACTGAAGCTTTCTTT | CASLTRGQLNTEAFF
- | - | TRBJ1-1 | TRBV5-4 | TGTGCCAGCAGCTGGGGGGCGGGGGGGACTGAAGCTTTCTTT | CASSWGAGGTEAFF
- | TRBD1 | TRBJ2-7 | TRBV6-1 | TGTGCCAGCAGGGACCGGGACAGGGGCTACGAGCAGTACTTC | CASRDRDRGYEQYF
- | - | TRBJ1-1 | TRBV7-9 | TGTTCCAGCAGCTCAGGAAGTAACACTGAAGCTTTCTTT | CSSSSGSNTEAFF
once | TRBD2 | TRBJ2-1 | TRBV29-1 | TGCAGCGTTGAACCCACTAGCGGCTATTACAATGAGCAGTTCTTC | CSVEPTSGYYNEQFF
- | - | TRBJ1-1 | TRBV5-1 | TGCGCCAGCAGCTTGGGTCGCCAGATGAACACTGAAGCTTTCTTT | CASSLGRQMNTEAFF
- | TRBD1 | TRBJ2-7 | TRBV7-8 | TGTGCCAGCAGCTTAGTAGTAGAGACAGGGGTGACCTACGAGCAGTACTTC | CASSLVVETGVTYEQYF
once | TRBD2 | TRBJ2-1 | TRBV28 | TGTGCCATCGCGGGACTAGCGGAGATTAATGAGCAGTTCTTC | CAIAGLAEINEQFF
- | - | TRBJ1-5 | TRBV6-1 | TGTGCCAGCAGTGATCTCCAGGGGAATCAGCCCCAGCATTTT | CASSDLQGNQPQHF
- | TRBD1 | TRBJ2-7 | TRBV12-5 | TGTGCTAGTGGTTTCATTACAGGGGTGGGCGAGCAGTACTTC | CASGFITGVGEQYF
- | TRBD1 | TRBJ2-5 | TRBV29-1 | TGCAGCGTTGAATGGGGGCACCGCGCGCCGACAGGGCCCGCTGGGGTGGAGACCCAGTACTTC | CSVEWGHRAPTGPAGVETQYF
- | TRBD2 | TRBJ2-1 | TRBV27 | TGTGCCAGCAGTCGAAGACTAGCGGGGGCCGGGGAGCAGTTCTTC | CASSRRLAGAGEQFF
few | - | TRBJ2-2 | TRBV19 | TGTGCCAGTAGTACCCCCCTCACTACCACCGGGGAGCTGTTTTTT | CASSTPLTTTGELFF
- | TRBD2 | TRBJ2-3 | TRBV9 | TGTGCCAGCAGCGTACAGCTCGGGGGGGCCGGAGATACGCAGTATTTT | CASSVQLGGAGDTQYF
once | - | TRBJ2-7 | TRBV5-1 | TGCGCCAGCAGCTTGGAGGGCAGAGACTACGAGCAGTACTTC | CASSLEGRDYEQYF
few | - | TRBJ1-2 | TRBV6-6 | TGTGCCAGCGGGGGCTCCCCTAACTATGGCTACACCTTC | CASGGSPNYGYTF
- | - | TRBJ2-1 | TRBV2 | TGTGCCATCGTCCCCTCAGCCAGGCTATACAATGAGCAGTTCTTC | CAIVPSARLYNEQFF
- | - | TRBJ1-1 | TRBV7-8 | TGTGCCAGCAGCGTCGCGGGGGCGATCAACACTGAAGCTTTCTTT | CASSVAGAINTEAFF
- | TRBD1 | TRBJ2-6 | TRBV27 | TGTGCCAGCAGTTCCACCGGGACAGGGGGCATCTCTGGGGCCAACGTCCTGACTTTC | CASSSTGTGGISGANVLTF
- | TRBD2 | TRBJ2-1 | TRBV4-2 | TGTGCCAGCAGCCCCCGGACTAGCGGATACAATGAGCAGTTCTTC | CASSPRTSGYNEQFF
- | TRBD1 | TRBJ1-2 | TRBV5-1 | TGCGCCAGCGGCAACAGGGGGCGCGATGCCTCTAACTATGGCTACACCTTC | CASGNRGRDASNYGYTF
- | - | TRBJ1-5 | TRBV7-7 | TGTGCCAGCAGCTTAATTCCGGGGGTTAGCAATCAGCCCCAGCATTTT | CASSLIPGVSNQPQHF
- | TRBD1 | TRBJ2-7 | TRBV18 | TGTGCCAGCTCACCCTGGGACAGGGAGTACGAGCAGTACTTC | CASSPWDREYEQYF
- | TRBD1 | TRBJ1-5 | TRBV4-1 | TGCGCCAGCAGCCAAGAAGGACAGGGGAACGGTCAGCCCCAGCATTTT | CASSQEGQGNGQPQHF
- | - | TRBJ1-3 | TRBV11-2 | TGTGCCAGCAGCTTAGGACGGAGCAGAAACACCATATATTTT | CASSLGRSRNTIYF